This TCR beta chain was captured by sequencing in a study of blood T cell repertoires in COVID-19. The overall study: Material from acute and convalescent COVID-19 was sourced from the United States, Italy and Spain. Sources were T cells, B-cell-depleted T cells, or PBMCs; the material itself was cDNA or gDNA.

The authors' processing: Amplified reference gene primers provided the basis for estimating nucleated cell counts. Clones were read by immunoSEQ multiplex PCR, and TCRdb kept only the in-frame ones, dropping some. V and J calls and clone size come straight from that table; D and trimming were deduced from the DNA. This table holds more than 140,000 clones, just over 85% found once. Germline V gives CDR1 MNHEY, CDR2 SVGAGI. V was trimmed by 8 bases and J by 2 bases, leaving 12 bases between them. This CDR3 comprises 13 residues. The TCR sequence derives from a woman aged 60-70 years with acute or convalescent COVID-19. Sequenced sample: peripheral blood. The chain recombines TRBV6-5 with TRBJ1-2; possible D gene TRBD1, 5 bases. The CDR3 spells CASVQGTNYGYTF. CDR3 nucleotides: TGTGCCAGCGTCCAGGGTACCAACTATGGCTACACCTTC.